Presented here are 29 T cell receptor beta chains from one specimen sequenced in a study of CD8 T cells in ankylosing spondylitis (dated by TCRdb to about 2017). General findings and caveats noted by the study authors: Blood from ankylosing spondylitis patients appeared to be characterized by a TCR beta motif composed of under 10 highly homologous amino acid variants.

Their antigens remain unidentified. Libraries were built with 5' RACE. Sequencing instrument: Illumina HiSeq 2500. TCRdb reworked the public reads: Q25 trimming with fastp, MiXCR clone assembly, productive beta chains retained. Identical CDR3 proteins give one entry, which carries the most common genes and DNA. Counted in this sample were some 840,000 distinct CDR3 sequences; roughly 12% of them appeared once. The biggest ten clones account for approximately 0.51% of the sample. Sequenced: blood, either unsorted or a sorted T cell fraction (not recorded which). The receptors shown here come from a male donor with ankylosing spondylitis.

V and J are TRBV12-3 or TRBV12-4 and TRBJ2-1; 9 bases match TRBD2. The CDR3 has 16 amino acids. The V segment lost 0 bases and the J segment 7 bases; nucleotides outside the gene matches: 7. The CDR3 DNA is TGTGCCAGCAGTTTAGCTAGCGGGAGAGTGACTAATGAGCAGTTCTTC. Residues: CASSLASGRVTNEQFF.

There are many counts of this clonotype. The V and J genes are TRBV7-9 and TRBJ2-5, with 8 bases aligning to TRBD1. This CDR3 has 15 amino acids. Trimming took 5 bases from V and 4 from J; bases not matched to a gene: 9. Per germline, CDR1 SEHNR and CDR2 FQNEAQ (reference sequence). The CDR3 coding sequence is TGTGCCAGCAGCCCAGGACAGGGTAAGGGAGAGACCCAGTACTTC. Protein product: CASSPGQGKGETQYF.

DNA for the CDR3: TGCAGTGCCCTCCTTACAGGGGATTACGACGAGCAGTACTTC. It is translated as CSALLTGDYDEQYF. The chain employs TRBV20-1 and TRBJ2-7; 7 positions match TRBD1. J was trimmed by 5 bases and V by 6 bases; bases with no gene match: 13. The CDR3 contains 14 residues. Germline loops: CDR1 DFQATT, CDR2 SNEGSKA (reference sequence).

The V and J genes are TRBV7-9 and TRBJ1-5; D unresolved. This CDR3 region has 14 residues. The V end lost 1 base, the J end lost 10 bases, and 14 bases lay between the germline ends. The germline V gene has CDR1 SEHNR and CDR2 FQNEAQ (reference sequence). This CDR3 is CASSLGHPGNPQHF. The DNA of the CDR3 is TGTGCCAGCAGCTTAGGGCACCCCGGCAACCCCCAGCATTTT.

Turning to this clonotype: This may arise from a read error, as a much more abundant clone is one base away. The CDR3 DNA sequence: TGTGCCAGCAGCCACCGGGACAGAACCACCGGGGAGCTGTTTTTT. It encodes CASSHRDRTTGELFF. The rearrangement uses TRBV12-3 or TRBV12-4 and TRBJ2-2; 7 bases are shared with TRBD1. Trimming cost V 6 bases and J 4 bases; bases outside gene matches: 8. The CDR3 is made up of 15 amino acids.

This clonotype was observed a handful of times. The CDR3, as DNA: TGCAGTGCTAGGCGGGGACAGGGTGGCAATCAGCCCCAGCATTTT. This encodes CSARRGQGGNQPQHF. This sequence joins TRBV20-1 and TRBJ1-5, with 9 nucleotides matching TRBD1. The CDR3 extends over 15 amino acids. Trimming took 3 bases from V and 2 from J; bases not matched to a gene: 5. The germline gives CDR1 DFQATT, CDR2 SNEGSKA (reference sequence).

The rearrangement uses TRBV20-1 and TRBJ1-1; D call uncertain. The CDR3 length is 8 residues. The germline V and J ends were trimmed by 3 bases and 12 bases, with 5 bases remaining between them. Germline CDR1 and CDR2: DFQATT and SNEGSKA (reference sequence). Written as DNA, the CDR3 is TGCAGTGCTAGGACCCCTTTCTTT. Amino acids: CSARTPFF.

In its sample, this clonotype was seen a few times. V is TRBV20-1 and J is TRBJ1-4; D is ambiguous. Germline loops: CDR1 DFQATT, CDR2 SNEGSKA (reference sequence). The CDR3 is 12 amino acids. In DNA form, the CDR3 reads TGCCAAGCCTCATGGGGTGCGGGAAAACTGTTTTTT. Residues: CQASWGAGKLFF.

This clonotype appeared a few times. CDR3 in DNA: TGCGCCAGCAACACCCGAAGCGGAATGTACCAAGAGACCCAGTACTTC. Translating gives CASNTRSGMYQETQYF. The chain has TRBV5-1 and TRBJ2-5, with D tentatively TRBD2 (5 bases). V was shortened by 6 bases and J by 0 bases, with 18 bases between the two germline ends. The V gene's germline CDR1 is SGHRS and CDR2 YFSETQ. This CDR3 is 16 amino acids long.

The chain recombines TRBV7-2 with TRBJ2-2; possible D gene TRBD2, 5 bases. The V and J ends lost 4 bases and 7 bases respectively, with 10 bases between them. Per the germline V gene, CDR1 is SGHTA and CDR2 is FQGNSA. This CDR3 has 13 amino acids. CDR3 nucleotides: TGTGCCAGCAGCTCCGTCGAGGGCGGGGAGCTGTTTTTT. This codes for CASSSVEGGELFF.

This rearrangement joins TRBV6-2 or TRBV6-3 to TRBJ2-7; D not resolved. This CDR3 has 11 amino acids. V lost 6 bases, J lost 7 bases, and 10 bases lay in between. Germline lookup yields CDR1 MNHEY and CDR2 SVGEGT. In nucleotides, the CDR3 is TGTGCCAGCAGCCCCCTATGGGAGCAGTACTTC. Its protein is CASSPLWEQYF.

The CDR3 spells CASSFAGLGNTIYF. For the CDR3, the DNA is TGTGCCAGCAGCTTTGCAGGGTTGGGAAACACCATATATTTT. V is TRBV7-6 and J is TRBJ1-3; maybe TRBD1 (5 bases). The length of the CDR3 is 14 residues. V gave up 3 bases and J gave up 4 bases, with 10 bases separating them. CDR1 is SGHVS, CDR2 FNYEAQ, per germline.

At least ten counts were recorded for this clonotype. J is TRBJ2-1 and V is TRBV29-1; 10 bases line up with TRBD2. V lost 8 bases to trimming and J lost 2 bases; unmatched junction nucleotides: 9. CDR1 and CDR2 (germline): SQVTM, ANQGSEA. This CDR3 has 15 residues. The CDR3 is CSSSSGSETYNEQFF. The DNA of the CDR3 is TGCAGCTCTTCTAGCGGGAGTGAGACCTACAATGAGCAGTTCTTC.

This clonotype was detected only a few times. V is TRBV20-1 and J is TRBJ1-6; 7 bases are shared with TRBD1. This CDR3 has 13 residues. Germline V CDR1 and CDR2: DFQATT, SNEGSKA (reference sequence). Losses at the gene ends were 3 bases for V and 7 bases for J; bases not matched to a gene: 3. The CDR3 spells CSASRGLNSPLHF. The DNA for the CDR3 is TGCAGTGCTAGTAGGGGGCTGAATTCACCCCTCCACTTT.

The V call is TRBV4-2, the J call TRBJ2-7, with 9 bases matching TRBD1. Germline V gene lookup returns CDR1 LGHNA and CDR2 YNFKEQ. The CDR3 length is 16 residues. Trimming took 0 bases from V and 0 from J; bases not matched to a gene: 3. The CDR3: CASSQDRDRVSYEQYF. The DNA of the CDR3 is TGTGCCAGCAGCCAAGATAGGGACAGGGTCTCCTACGAGCAGTACTTC.

This clonotype was counted only a few times. The chain links TRBV28 to TRBJ2-7; 7 nucleotides agree with TRBD2. The junction had 8 bases not matched to a gene; V was cut back by 7 bases and J by 2 bases. CDR3 length equals 14 residues. CDR1 and CDR2 (germline): MDHEN, SYDVKM. The CDR3 region has the DNA TGTGCCAGCACGGGAGGCGGGTACCCCTACGAGCAGTACTTC. It specifies CASTGGGYPYEQYF.

The chain joins TRBV20-1 to TRBJ1-2; 8 bases agree with TRBD1. This CDR3 comprises 12 residues. V lost 6 bases, J lost 6 bases, and 6 bases stayed unmatched. Germline V gene lookup returns CDR1 DFQATT and CDR2 SNEGSKA (reference sequence). CDR3 loop: CSAADRGHGYTF. The CDR3 DNA reads TGCAGTGCCGCAGACAGGGGCCATGGCTACACCTTC.

The chain carries TRBV6-2 or TRBV6-3 and TRBJ2-7; D might be TRBD1 or TRBD2, each matching 6 bases. The V end was cut by 2 bases, the J end by 2 bases, with 10 bases between. Germline values: CDR1 MNHEY, CDR2 SVGEGT. The length of the CDR3 is 14 residues. CDR3 protein: CASSYRGRTYEQYF. Written as DNA, the CDR3 is TGTGCCAGCAGTTACAGGGGGAGGACCTACGAGCAGTACTTC.

The V gene is TRBV11-1, the J gene TRBJ2-3; D might be TRBD1 (6 bases). The germline gives CDR1 SGHAT, CDR2 FQDESV (reference sequence). V was shortened by 1 base and J by 2 bases, with 22 bases between the two germline ends. The CDR3 has 19 residues. Here the CDR3 DNA reads TGTGCCAGCAGCTTAGGTCTGATAGCCGGGACAACCGCCACAGATACGCAGTATTTT. It translates to CASSLGLIAGTTATDTQYF.

In this sample, this clonotype turned up a few times. V gene TRBV15 combines with J gene TRBJ1-5; D is uncertain. Germline assignment: CDR1 LNHNV and CDR2 YYDKDF (reference sequence). Deletions cut 4 bases from V and 0 bases from J, with 13 bases between. The CDR3 length is 16 residues. The CDR3 spells CATSNGNTNSNQPQHF. In DNA form, the CDR3 reads TGTGCCACCAGCAACGGGAACACCAATAGCAATCAGCCCCAGCATTTT.

In this sample, this clonotype turned up many times. The rearrangement joins TRBV20-1 to TRBJ2-5; D tentatively fits TRBD1 or TRBD2 (5 bases each). The germline V and J ends were trimmed by 6 bases and 2 bases, with 13 bases remaining between them. The CDR3 extends over 13 amino acids. Germline loops: CDR1 DFQATT, CDR2 SNEGSKA (reference sequence). The CDR3 protein is CSALGTTQETQYF. CDR3 DNA: TGCAGTGCCCTCGGGACCACACAAGAGACCCAGTACTTC.

The CDR3 spells CASSFIGQLHQETQYF. The CDR3, as DNA: TGTGCCAGCAGCTTTATAGGACAGCTACACCAAGAGACCCAGTACTTC. The chain combines TRBV7-2 with TRBJ2-5; D is perhaps TRBD1 (6 bases). This CDR3 spans 16 amino acids. Germline values: CDR1 SGHTA, CDR2 FQGNSA. V was cut by 3 bases and J by 0 bases, with 14 bases left in between.

This clonotype was observed at least ten times. This chain uses TRBV20-1 with TRBJ2-5; TRBD2 is a possible D gene (6 bases). Trimming cost V 0 bases and J 5 bases, with 13 bases left between them. Germline CDR1 and CDR2: DFQATT and SNEGSKA (reference sequence). This CDR3 region has 14 residues. The CDR3 region has the DNA TGCAGTGCTAGAGACCCGACTAGGTTGGAGACCCAGTACTTC. Protein sequence: CSARDPTRLETQYF.

This clonotype appeared a few times. This rearrangement joins TRBV4-3 to TRBJ2-5; D might be TRBD2 (6 bases). CDR3 size: 13 residues. The germline V and J ends were trimmed by 1 base and 4 bases, with 7 bases remaining between them. Germline values: CDR1 LGHNA, CDR2 YSLEER. Written as DNA, the CDR3 is TGCGCCAGCAGCCAAGTGGAGGGAGAGACCCAGTACTTC. Translated: CASSQVEGETQYF.

This clonotype was seen a handful of times. This chain uses TRBV4-3 with TRBJ2-3, with a possible D match to TRBD2 (6 bases). The germline V gene encodes CDR1 LGHNA and CDR2 YSLEER. CDR3 size: 16 residues. With 1 base removed from V and 4 bases from J, the gap between germline ends came to 15 bases. CDR3 nucleotide sequence: TGCGCCAGCAGCCAAGCCCCAGACGGGAGCGCAGATACGCAGTATTTT. It encodes CASSQAPDGSADTQYF.

The rearrangement links TRBV7-6 to TRBJ1-2, with 10 bases lining up with TRBD1. The ends lost 3 bases at V and 2 bases at J; junction bases unmatched: 6. Germline V lookup: CDR1 SGHVS, CDR2 FNYEAQ. The CDR3 totals 16 residues. The CDR3 bases are TGTGCCAGCAGCTTGGTCCCGGGACAGGGGAACTATGGCTACACCTTC. It translates to CASSLVPGQGNYGYTF.

The chain links TRBV29-1 to TRBJ1-5, with D tentatively TRBD1 (5 bases). This CDR3 is built from 13 residues. Germline-derived CDR1 and CDR2 are SQVTM and ANQGSEA. The germline V and J ends were trimmed by 6 bases and 6 bases, with 15 bases remaining between them. CDR3 residues: CSVGAPGGQPQHF. CDR3 sequence (DNA): TGCAGCGTCGGGGCCCCGGGCGGTCAGCCCCAGCATTTT.

The V and J genes are TRBV5-1 and TRBJ2-7, with 7 bases lining up with TRBD1. Germline V gives CDR1 SGHRS, CDR2 YFSETQ. Trimming cost V 5 bases and J 0 bases; bases outside gene matches: 8. The CDR3 runs 15 residues. The CDR3 DNA reads as TGCGCCAGCAGGTCATCAACAGGGGACTCCTACGAGCAGTACTTC. This encodes CASRSSTGDSYEQYF.

CDR3 sequence: CASSLTGEENQPQHF. The CDR3 DNA follows: TGTGCCAGCAGTTTGACAGGGGAGGAAAATCAGCCCCAGCATTTT. The rearrangement uses TRBV28 and TRBJ1-5; 8 bases are shared with TRBD1. V dropped 3 bases and J dropped 4; count of bases not matched to a gene: 5. CDR3 size: 15 residues. The germline V gene encodes CDR1 MDHEN and CDR2 SYDVKM.